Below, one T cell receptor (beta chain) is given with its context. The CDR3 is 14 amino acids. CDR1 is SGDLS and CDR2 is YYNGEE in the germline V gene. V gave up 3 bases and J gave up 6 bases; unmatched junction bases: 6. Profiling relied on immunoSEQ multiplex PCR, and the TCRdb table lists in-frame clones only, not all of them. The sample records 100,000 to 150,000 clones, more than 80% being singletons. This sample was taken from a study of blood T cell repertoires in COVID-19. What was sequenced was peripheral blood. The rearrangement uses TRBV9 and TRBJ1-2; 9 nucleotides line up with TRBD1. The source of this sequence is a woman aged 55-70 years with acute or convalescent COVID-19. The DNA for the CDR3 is TGTGCCAGCAGCGGGGCCGGGACAGGGAATGGCTACACCTTC. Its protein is CASSGAGTGNGYTF.